This T cell receptor beta chain was recovered during a study of regulatory T cells in long-lasting Graves disease. General observations from the study: Fewer public clonotypes were shared by new patients (roughly 910) than by persistent patients (roughly 2,600). Persistent disease showed a preference for TRBV28, TRBJ1-2 and TRBJ2-5. Peripheral blood, not thyroid tissue, was the sole material studied.

The time point denotes: newly diagnosed GD, antithyroid drugs for less than 3 months. There was RNA extracted from PBMCs, and the TCR library was made from it. In each case, Graves' disease was diagnosed per American Thyroid Association guidelines. With iRepertoire HTBI primers and Arm-PCR of CDR3 regions, TCR beta libraries were built. TCRdb processed the multiplex PCR reads anew with MiXCR; each CDR3 protein has one entry. This table has 320,000 or so distinct CDR3 sequences, about 20% appearing once. CDR1 and CDR2 from the germline V gene are SGHRS and YFSETQ. V was clipped by 8 bases and J by 5 bases; unmatched bases: 14. The CDR3 runs to 15 residues. This clonotype was counted at least ten times. Its specificity is unknown.

This sample comprised peripheral blood mononuclear cells (PBMCs), obtained at new diagnosis, from a patient treated with antithyroid drugs. The chain links TRBV5-1 to TRBJ1-2; 8 nucleotides align to TRBD1. The sequence was collected from a female donor with Graves disease. The CDR3 reads CASNPDRASGYGYTF. CDR3 nucleotides: TGCGCCAGTAACCCGGACAGGGCCTCAGGATATGGCTACACCTTC.